This TCR beta chain was obtained from a study of blood T cells in healthy people across ages. Overall study results and limits: TCR beta diversity, measured per million T cells, fell in a roughly linear way with age.

Combining a sample-barcoded 5' primer with a J-beta primer mix, a second PCR ran for 7 to 11 cycles. TCRdb recomputed calls from the 5' RACE reads with MiXCR, one row per CDR3 protein. The sample carries around 800,000 distinct CDR3 sequences, less than 70% recorded once. After removal of 1 base from V and 5 bases from J, the junction contained 5 bases not matched to a gene. Germline CDR1 is LGHNA and CDR2 is YNFKEQ. This CDR3 has 15 amino acids. This clonotype was observed a handful of times. Its antigen is unidentified. Material: blood. The chain carries TRBV4-2 and TRBJ2-3; TRBD2 matches 8 bases. The receptor comes from a man at least 80 years old in good health. The CDR3 sequence is CASSQASGSVDTQYF. DNA of the CDR3: TGTGCCAGCAGCCAAGCAAGCGGGAGTGTAGATACGCAGTATTTT.